This entry describes one T cell receptor beta chain. Its target is unknown. Uncontrolled infections, other autoimmune diseases, pregnancy or lactation led to exclusion of patients. Diagnoses were established using clinical symptoms, serum thyroxine and TRAb, thyroid ultrasound and orbital computed tomography. This record comes from a study of T cells in Graves' hyperthyroidism and ophthalmopathy. In the study overall: Peripheral blood was obtained at initial diagnosis, preceding any treatment.

The study, taken as a whole, reports: A model built on 13 V-J features separated ophthalmopathy from stable hyperthyroidism.

Germline assignment: CDR1 SGHRS and CDR2 YFSETQ. This CDR3 has 14 residues. Trimming stripped 0 bases from V and 1 base from J, with 7 bases between. RNA transcripts served as the template for amplifying TCR beta CDR3 regions. A first-round RT-PCR of the TCR CDR3 used the HTBI primer set. MiXCR, applied by TCRdb to the multiplex PCR reads, yields one record per CDR3 protein. The sample lists fewer than 350,000 distinct CDR3 sequences; 15% to 20% were seen once. The source material was blood. V and J are TRBV5-1 and TRBJ1-1; D is possibly TRBD1 (5 bases). The receptor was derived from a woman between 50 and 59 years old with Graves' hyperthyroidism. The CDR3 sequence: CASSLDTGNTEAFF. In DNA, the CDR3 is TGCGCCAGCAGCTTGGACACAGGGAACACTGAAGCTTTCTTT.